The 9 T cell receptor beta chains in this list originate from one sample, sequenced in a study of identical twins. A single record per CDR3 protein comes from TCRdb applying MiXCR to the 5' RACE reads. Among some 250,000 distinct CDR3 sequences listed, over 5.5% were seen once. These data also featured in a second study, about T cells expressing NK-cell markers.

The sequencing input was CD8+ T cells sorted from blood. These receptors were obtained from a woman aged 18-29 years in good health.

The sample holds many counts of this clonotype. CDR3 bases: TGTGCCACCAGCAGAGATCAAGCGGGAGCAAATGAGCAGTTCTTC. It yields the protein CATSRDQAGANEQFF. J is TRBJ2-1 and V is TRBV15; 8 bases line up with TRBD2. The CDR3 runs 15 residues. V lost 0 bases, J lost 7 bases, and 5 bases stayed unmatched. In germline, CDR1 is LNHNV, CDR2 YYDKDF (reference sequence).

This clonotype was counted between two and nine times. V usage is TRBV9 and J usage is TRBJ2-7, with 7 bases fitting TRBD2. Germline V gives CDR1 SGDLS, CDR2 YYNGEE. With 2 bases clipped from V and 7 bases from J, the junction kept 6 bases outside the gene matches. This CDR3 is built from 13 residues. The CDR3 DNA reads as TGTGCCAGCAGCGTGGGGGGGACGGGAGAGCAGTACTTC. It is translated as CASSVGGTGEQYF.

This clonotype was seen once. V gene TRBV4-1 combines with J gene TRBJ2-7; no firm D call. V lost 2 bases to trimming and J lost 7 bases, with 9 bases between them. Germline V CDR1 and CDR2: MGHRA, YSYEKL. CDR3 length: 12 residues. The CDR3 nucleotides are TGCGCCAGCAGCCAACCTGGAGTGGAGCAGTACTTC. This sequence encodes CASSQPGVEQYF.

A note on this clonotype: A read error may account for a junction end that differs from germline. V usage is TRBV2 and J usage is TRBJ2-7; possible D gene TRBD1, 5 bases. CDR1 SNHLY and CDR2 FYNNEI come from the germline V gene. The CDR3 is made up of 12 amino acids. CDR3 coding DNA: TGTGCCAGCGGTGACAGAGGCTACGAGCAGTACTTC. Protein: CASGDRGYEQYF.

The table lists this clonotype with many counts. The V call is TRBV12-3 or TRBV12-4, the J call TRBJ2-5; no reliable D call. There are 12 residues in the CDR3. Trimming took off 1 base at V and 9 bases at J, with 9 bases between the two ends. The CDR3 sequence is CASSLEVQAQYF. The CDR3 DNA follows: TGTGCCAGCAGTTTAGAAGTCCAGGCCCAGTACTTC.

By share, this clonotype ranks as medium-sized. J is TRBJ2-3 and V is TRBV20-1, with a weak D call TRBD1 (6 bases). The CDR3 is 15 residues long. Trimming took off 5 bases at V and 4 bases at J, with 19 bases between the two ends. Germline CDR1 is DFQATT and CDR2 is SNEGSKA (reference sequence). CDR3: CSAEHRDKEADTQYF. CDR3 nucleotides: TGCAGTGCTGAACACCGGGACAAGGAGGCAGATACGCAGTATTTT.

The CDR3 is CASSHGTGVSQPQHF. The CDR3 coding sequence is TGTGCCAGCAGCCACGGGACAGGGGTTAGTCAGCCCCAGCATTTT. This sequence joins TRBV5-8 and TRBJ1-5, with TRBD1 identical over 10 bases. Per the germline V gene, CDR1 is SGHTS and CDR2 is YDEGEE. CDR3 length equals 15 residues. V shed 4 bases, J shed 6 bases, and the junction held 7 bases outside the gene matches.

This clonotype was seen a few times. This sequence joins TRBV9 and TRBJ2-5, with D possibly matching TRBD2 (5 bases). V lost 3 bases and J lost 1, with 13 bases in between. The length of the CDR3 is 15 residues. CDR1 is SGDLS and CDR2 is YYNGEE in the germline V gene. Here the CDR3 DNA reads TGTGCCAGCAGCGCGAGCGGTGCTTCCCAAGAGACCCAGTACTTC. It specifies CASSASGASQETQYF.

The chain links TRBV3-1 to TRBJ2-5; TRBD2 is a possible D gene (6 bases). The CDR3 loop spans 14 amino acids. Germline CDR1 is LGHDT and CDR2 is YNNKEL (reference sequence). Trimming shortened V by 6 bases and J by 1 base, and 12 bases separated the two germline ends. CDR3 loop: CASRPFSGQETQYF. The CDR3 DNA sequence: TGTGCCAGCAGGCCTTTTAGCGGCCAAGAGACCCAGTACTTC.